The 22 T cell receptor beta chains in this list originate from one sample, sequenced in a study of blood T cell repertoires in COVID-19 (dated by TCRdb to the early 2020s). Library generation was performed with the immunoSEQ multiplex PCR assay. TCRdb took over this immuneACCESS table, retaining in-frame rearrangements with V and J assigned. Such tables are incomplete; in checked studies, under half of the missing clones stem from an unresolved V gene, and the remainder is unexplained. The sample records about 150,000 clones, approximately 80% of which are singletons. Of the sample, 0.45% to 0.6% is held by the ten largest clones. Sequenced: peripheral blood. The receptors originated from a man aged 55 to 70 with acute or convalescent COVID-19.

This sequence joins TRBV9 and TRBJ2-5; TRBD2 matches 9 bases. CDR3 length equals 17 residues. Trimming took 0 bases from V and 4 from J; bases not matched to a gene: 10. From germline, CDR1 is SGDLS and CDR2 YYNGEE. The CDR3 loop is CASSVGGTSRMGETQYF. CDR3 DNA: TGTGCCAGCAGCGTAGGCGGGACTAGCCGAATGGGAGAGACCCAGTACTTC.

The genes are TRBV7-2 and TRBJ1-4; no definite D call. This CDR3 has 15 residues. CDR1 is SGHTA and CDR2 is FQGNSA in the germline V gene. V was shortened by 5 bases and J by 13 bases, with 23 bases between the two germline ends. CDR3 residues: CASSPSLGSPKGLFF. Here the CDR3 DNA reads TGTGCCAGCAGCCCTAGCCTTGGATCACCCAAAGGACTGTTTTTT.

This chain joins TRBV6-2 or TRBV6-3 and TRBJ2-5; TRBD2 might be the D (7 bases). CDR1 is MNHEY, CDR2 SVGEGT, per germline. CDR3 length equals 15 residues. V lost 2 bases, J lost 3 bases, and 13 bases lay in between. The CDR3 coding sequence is TGTGCCAGCAGTTACGGGGGGGCCGGAAAAGAGACCCAGTACTTC. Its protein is CASSYGGAGKETQYF.

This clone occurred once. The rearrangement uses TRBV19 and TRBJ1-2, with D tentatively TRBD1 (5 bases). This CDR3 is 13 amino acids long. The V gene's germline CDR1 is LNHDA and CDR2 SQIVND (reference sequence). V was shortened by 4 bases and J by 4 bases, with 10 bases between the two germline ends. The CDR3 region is CASSNDRLYGYTF. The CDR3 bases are TGTGCCAGTAGTAACGACAGACTCTATGGCTACACCTTC.

CDR3 sequence: CASSEGPYSPNQPQHF. Here the CDR3 DNA reads TGTGCCAGCAGTGAAGGACCGTACAGCCCCAATCAGCCCCAGCATTTT. This chain joins TRBV6-1 and TRBJ1-5, with unresolved D. V lost 1 base, J lost 3 bases, and 13 bases lay in between. Germline V CDR1 and CDR2: MNHNS, SASEGT. This CDR3 contains 16 residues.

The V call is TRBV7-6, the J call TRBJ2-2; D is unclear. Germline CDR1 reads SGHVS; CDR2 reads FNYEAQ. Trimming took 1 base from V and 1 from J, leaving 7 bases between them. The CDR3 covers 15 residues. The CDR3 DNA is TGTGCCAGCAGCTTAGTTCCTGTGAACACCGGGGAGCTGTTTTTT. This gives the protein CASSLVPVNTGELFF.

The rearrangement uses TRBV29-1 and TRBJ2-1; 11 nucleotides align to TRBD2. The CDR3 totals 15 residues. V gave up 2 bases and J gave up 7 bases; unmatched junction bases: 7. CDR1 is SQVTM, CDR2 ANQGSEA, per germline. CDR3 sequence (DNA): TGCAGCGTTGAAAGTAGTCTAGCGGGGGGAAATGAGCAGTTCTTC. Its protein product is CSVESSLAGGNEQFF.

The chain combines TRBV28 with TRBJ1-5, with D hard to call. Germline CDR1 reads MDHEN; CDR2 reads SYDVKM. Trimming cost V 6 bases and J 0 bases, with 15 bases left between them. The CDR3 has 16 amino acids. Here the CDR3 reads CASSPTGVYSNQPQHF. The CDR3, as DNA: TGTGCCAGCAGCCCAACGGGTGTGTATAGCAATCAGCCCCAGCATTTT. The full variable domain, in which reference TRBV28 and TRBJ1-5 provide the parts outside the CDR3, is DVKVTQSSRYLVKRTGEKVFLECVQDMDHENMFWYRQDPGLGLRLIYFSYDVKMKEKGDIPEGYSVSREKKERFSLILESASTNQTSMYLCASSPTGVYSNQPQHFGDGTRLSIL.

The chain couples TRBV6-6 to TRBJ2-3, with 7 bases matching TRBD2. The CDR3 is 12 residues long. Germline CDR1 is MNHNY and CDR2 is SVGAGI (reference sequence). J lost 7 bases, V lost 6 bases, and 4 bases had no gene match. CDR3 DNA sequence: TGTGCCAGCAGCACGACTAGCAATACGCAGTATTTT. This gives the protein CASSTTSNTQYF.

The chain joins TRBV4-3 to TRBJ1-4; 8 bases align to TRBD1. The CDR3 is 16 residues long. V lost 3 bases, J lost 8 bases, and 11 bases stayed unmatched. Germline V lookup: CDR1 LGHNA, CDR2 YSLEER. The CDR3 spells CASSQTSAPGGEKLFF. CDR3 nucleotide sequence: TGCGCCAGCAGCCAGACATCGGCCCCAGGGGGCGAAAAACTGTTTTTT.

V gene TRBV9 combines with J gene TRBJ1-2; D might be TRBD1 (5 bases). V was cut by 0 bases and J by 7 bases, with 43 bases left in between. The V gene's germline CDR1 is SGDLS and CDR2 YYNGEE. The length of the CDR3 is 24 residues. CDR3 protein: CASSVEGLLTDGGVDGALVCGYTF. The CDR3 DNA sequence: TGTGCCAGCAGCGTAGAGGGACTTTTGACGGACGGAGGAGTGGACGGAGCTTTGGTGTGTGGCTACACCTTC.

This CDR3 is CASRETGGHEQYF. The CDR3 DNA follows: TGTGCCAGCAGGGAGACAGGCGGCCACGAGCAGTACTTC. This chain links TRBV2 with TRBJ2-7; TRBD1 might be the D (6 bases). The CDR3 loop spans 13 amino acids. V gave up 6 bases and J gave up 5 bases, with 14 bases separating them. Per germline, CDR1 SNHLY and CDR2 FYNNEI.

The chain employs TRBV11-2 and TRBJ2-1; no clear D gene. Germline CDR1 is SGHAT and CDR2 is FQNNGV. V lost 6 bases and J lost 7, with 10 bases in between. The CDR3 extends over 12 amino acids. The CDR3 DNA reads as TGTGCCAGCAGTCAATTGAGGAATGAGCAGTTCTTC. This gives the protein CASSQLRNEQFF.

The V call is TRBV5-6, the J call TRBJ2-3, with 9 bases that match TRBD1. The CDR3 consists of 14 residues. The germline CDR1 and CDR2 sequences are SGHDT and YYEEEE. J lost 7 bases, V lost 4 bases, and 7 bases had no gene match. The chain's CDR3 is CASSNSGTGNTQYF. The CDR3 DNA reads TGTGCCAGCAGCAATTCCGGGACAGGGAATACGCAGTATTTT.

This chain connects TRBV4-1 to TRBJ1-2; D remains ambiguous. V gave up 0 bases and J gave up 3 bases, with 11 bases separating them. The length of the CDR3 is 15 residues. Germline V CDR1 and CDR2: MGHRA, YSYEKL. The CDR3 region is CASSQDRTRDYGYTF. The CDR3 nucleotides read TGCGCCAGCAGCCAAGATCGTACTCGGGACTATGGCTACACCTTC.

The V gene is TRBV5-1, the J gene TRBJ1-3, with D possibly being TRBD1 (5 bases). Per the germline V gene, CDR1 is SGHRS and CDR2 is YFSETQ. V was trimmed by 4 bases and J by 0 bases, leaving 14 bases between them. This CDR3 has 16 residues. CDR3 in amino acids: CASSPGRTSSGNTIYF. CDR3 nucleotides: TGCGCCAGCAGCCCCGGACGGACAAGCTCTGGAAACACCATATATTTT.

The CDR3 spells CASRGSGVPGQTQYF. The CDR3 coding sequence is TGTGCCAGTAGGGGTAGCGGGGTTCCCGGGCAGACCCAGTACTTC. The gene calls are TRBV19 and TRBJ2-5; TRBD2 matches 8 bases. Trimming took 6 bases from V and 6 from J; bases not matched to a gene: 12. The CDR3 loop spans 15 amino acids. CDR1 and CDR2 (germline): LNHDA, SQIVND (reference sequence).

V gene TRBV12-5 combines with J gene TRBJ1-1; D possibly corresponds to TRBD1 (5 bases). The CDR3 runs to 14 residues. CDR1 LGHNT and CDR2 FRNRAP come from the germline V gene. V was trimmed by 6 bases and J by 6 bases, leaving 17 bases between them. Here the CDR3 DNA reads TGTGCTAGTGGCCAAGGGCCGTTAGGGGCTGAAGCTTTCTTT. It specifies CASGQGPLGAEAFF.

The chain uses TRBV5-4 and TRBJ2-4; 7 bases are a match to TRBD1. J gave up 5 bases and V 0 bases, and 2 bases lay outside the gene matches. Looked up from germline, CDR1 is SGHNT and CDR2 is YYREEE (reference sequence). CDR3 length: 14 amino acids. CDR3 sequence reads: CASSLGQGENIQYF. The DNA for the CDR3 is TGTGCCAGCAGCTTGGGACAGGGAGAAAACATTCAGTACTTC.

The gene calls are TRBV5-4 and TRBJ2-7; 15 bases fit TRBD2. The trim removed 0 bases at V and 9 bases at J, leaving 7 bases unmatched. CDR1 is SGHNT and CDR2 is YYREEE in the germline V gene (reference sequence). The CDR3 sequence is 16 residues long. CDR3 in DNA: TGTGCCAGCAGCTTGGGAGGGACTAGCGGGAGGAGAGCGCAGTACTTC. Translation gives CASSLGGTSGRRAQYF.

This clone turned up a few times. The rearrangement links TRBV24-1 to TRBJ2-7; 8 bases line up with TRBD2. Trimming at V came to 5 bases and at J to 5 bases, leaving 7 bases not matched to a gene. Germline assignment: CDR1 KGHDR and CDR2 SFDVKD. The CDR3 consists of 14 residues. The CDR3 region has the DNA TGTGCCACCAGTGTAACGGGAGGGCCTAACGAGCAGTACTTC. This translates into CATSVTGGPNEQYF.

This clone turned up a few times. The CDR3 spells CASSHPSGAKNIQYF. The CDR3 DNA sequence: TGCGCCAGCAGCCATCCCTCGGGGGCCAAAAACATTCAGTACTTC. The chain employs TRBV4-1 and TRBJ2-4; tentative D call: TRBD2 (5 bases). V was trimmed by 3 bases and J by 1 base, leaving 10 bases between them. This CDR3 is built from 15 residues. The germline CDR1 and CDR2 sequences are MGHRA and YSYEKL.